Detailed here is one T cell receptor beta chain. Antigen specificity is unknown. The data were taken from a study of cytomegalovirus exposure and HLA in healthy donors. The PCR employed 60 Vbeta primers together with 13 Jbeta primers. The method was immunoSEQ multiplex PCR; TCRdb's version includes in-frame clones alone and lacks a portion of them. The table includes approximately 82,000 clones, about two thirds detected once. Whole-study findings and limits: TCR beta chain V- and J-gene trimming was linked, in a later analysis, to a missense variant in DCLRE1C. CMV serostatus was the sole immune exposure data available. Highly shared sequence variants in one cluster were likely a sequencing artifact. The study carried out a later analysis of TCR beta sequences. It associated around 17,000 of them with specific HLA alleles at a false discovery rate of 0.05.

Sample: PBMCs. The sequence came from a woman in her twenties or thirties in good health and CMV-seropositive.

In DNA form, the CDR3 reads TGTGCCAGCAGTGATCCCGGGACAGGGATCCACGAGCAGTACTTC. This sequence encodes CASSDPGTGIHEQYF. V and J are TRBV2 and TRBJ2-7; TRBD1 matches at 9 bases. The CDR3 is made up of 15 amino acids. Trimming cost V 3 bases and J 5 bases; bases outside gene matches: 8. Germline assignment: CDR1 SNHLY and CDR2 FYNNEI.